Reported below is one T cell receptor beta chain. The V gene end was trimmed by 4 bases and the J gene end by 4 bases; junction bases not matched to a gene: 5. The germline V gene has CDR1 MDHEN and CDR2 SYDVKM. The CDR3 runs to 15 residues. Authors' data handling: By means of reference gene primer amplification, nucleated cell counts were estimated. TCRdb's copy holds only in-frame clones and misses some; the assay was immunoSEQ multiplex PCR. Clone size and the V and J calls come from that table; the DNA yielded D and trimming. The sample gives roughly 68,000 clones, approximately 85% of which show up once; roughly 25% is in the top ten. These data belong to a study of blood T cell repertoires in COVID-19. Study as a whole: Material from acute and convalescent COVID-19 was sourced from the United States, Italy and Spain. PBMCs, B-cell-depleted T cells, or T cells provided the cDNA or gDNA that made up the material.

This clonotype originated in a man in his fifties or sixties with acute or convalescent COVID-19. The specimen sequenced was peripheral blood. The chain joins TRBV28 to TRBJ1-2, with 11 bases identical to TRBD1. This CDR3 is CASSYRTGGSYGYTF. The CDR3 DNA follows: TGTGCCAGCAGTTATCGGACAGGGGGCAGCTATGGCTACACCTTC.